Described below is a single T cell receptor beta chain sequence and its context. Authors' processing steps: Amplified reference gene primers provided the basis for estimating nucleated cell counts. Sequenced by immunoSEQ multiplex PCR; TCRdb stores in-frame clones only, minus some. The V and J calls and clone size come from that table; D and trimming were worked out from the DNA. The sample comprises 250,000 to 350,000 clones, roughly four fifths of which are singletons, and about a sixth rests with the top ten. The entry originates in a study of blood T cell repertoires in COVID-19. The receptor's source is a person aged 65 to 85 with COVID-19, enrolled during active disease. The sample consisted of peripheral blood.

CDR3 protein: CASSEVRQFGNTIYF. CDR3 coding DNA: TGTGCCAGCAGTGAAGTGAGACAGTTTGGAAACACCATATATTTT. The chain has TRBV2 and TRBJ1-3; maybe TRBD1 (5 bases). The germline V gene has CDR1 SNHLY and CDR2 FYNNEI. V was clipped by 1 base and J by 3 bases, with 10 bases between them. The CDR3 runs to 15 residues.